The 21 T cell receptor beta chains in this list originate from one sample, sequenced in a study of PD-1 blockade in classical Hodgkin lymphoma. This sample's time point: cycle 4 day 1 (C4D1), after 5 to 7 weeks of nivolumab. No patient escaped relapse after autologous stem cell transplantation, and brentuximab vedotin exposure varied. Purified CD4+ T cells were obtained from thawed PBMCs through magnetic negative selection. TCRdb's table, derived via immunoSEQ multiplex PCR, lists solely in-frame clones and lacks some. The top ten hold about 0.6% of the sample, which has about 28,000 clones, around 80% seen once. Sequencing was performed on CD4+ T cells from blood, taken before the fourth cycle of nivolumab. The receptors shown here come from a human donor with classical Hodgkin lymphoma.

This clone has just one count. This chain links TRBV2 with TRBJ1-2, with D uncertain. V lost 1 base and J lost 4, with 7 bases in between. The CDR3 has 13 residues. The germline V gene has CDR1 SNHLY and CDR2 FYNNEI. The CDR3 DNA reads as TGTGCCAGCAGTGAAGAGGGCGGCTATGGCTACACCTTC. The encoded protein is CASSEEGGYGYTF. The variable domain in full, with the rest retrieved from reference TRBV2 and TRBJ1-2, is EPEVTQTPSHQVTQMGQEVILRCVPISNHLYFYWYRQILGQKVEFLVSFYNNEISEKSEIFDDQFSVERPDGSNFTLKIRSTKLEDSAMYFCASSEEGGYGYTFGSGTRLTVV.

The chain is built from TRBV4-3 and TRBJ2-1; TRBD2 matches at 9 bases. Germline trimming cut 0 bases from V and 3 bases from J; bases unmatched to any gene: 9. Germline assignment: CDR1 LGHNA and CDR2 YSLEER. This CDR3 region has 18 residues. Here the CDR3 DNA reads TGCGCCAGCAGCCAAGATTTTCAGGCTAGCGGGATCTACAATGAGCAGTTCTTC. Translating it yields CASSQDFQASGIYNEQFF.

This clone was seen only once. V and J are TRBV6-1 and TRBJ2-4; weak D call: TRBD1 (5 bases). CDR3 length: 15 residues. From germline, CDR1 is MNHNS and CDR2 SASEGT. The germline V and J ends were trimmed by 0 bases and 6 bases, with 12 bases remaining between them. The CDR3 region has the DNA TGTGCCAGCAGTGAAGCTCAGGGTCCCCGAAACATTCAGTACTTC. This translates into CASSEAQGPRNIQYF.

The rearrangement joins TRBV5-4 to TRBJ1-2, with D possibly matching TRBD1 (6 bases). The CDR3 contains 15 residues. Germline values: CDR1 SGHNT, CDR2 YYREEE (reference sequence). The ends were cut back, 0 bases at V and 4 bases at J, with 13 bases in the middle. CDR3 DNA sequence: TGTGCCAGCAGCTTGGGACAGGTTGGTAGCTATGGCTACACCTTC. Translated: CASSLGQVGSYGYTF.

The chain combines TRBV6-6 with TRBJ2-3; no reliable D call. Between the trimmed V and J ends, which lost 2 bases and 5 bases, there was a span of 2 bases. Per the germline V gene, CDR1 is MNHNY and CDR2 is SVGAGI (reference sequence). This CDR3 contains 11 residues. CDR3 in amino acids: CASSYVDTQYF. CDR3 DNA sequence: TGTGCCAGCAGTTACGTAGATACGCAGTATTTT.

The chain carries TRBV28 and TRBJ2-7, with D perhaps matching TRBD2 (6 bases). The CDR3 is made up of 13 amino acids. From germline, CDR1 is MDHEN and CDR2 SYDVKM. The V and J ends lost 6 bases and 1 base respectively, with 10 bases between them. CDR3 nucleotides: TGTGCCAGCAGGGACGGGAGTTCCTACGAGCAGTACTTC. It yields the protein CASRDGSSYEQYF.

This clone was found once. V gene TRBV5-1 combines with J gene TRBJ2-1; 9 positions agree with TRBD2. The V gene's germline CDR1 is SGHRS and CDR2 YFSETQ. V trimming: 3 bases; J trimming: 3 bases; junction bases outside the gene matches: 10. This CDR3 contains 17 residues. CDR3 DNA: TGCGCCAGCAGCTCCGGGAGGGCTAGCGGGAACTACAATGAGCAGTTCTTC. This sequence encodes CASSSGRASGNYNEQFF.

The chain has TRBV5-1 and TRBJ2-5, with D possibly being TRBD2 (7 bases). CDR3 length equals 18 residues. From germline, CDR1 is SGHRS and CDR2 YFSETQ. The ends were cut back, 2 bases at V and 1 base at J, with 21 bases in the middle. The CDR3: CASSFNYGGGGLQETQYF. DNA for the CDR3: TGCGCCAGCAGCTTTAACTATGGGGGCGGGGGACTCCAAGAGACCCAGTACTTC.

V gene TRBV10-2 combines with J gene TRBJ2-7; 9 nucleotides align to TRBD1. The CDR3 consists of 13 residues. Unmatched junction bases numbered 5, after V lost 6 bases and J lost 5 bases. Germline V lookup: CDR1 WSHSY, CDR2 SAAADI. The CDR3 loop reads CASRTGGGNEQYF. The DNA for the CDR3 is TGCGCCAGCAGGACAGGGGGAGGGAACGAGCAGTACTTC.

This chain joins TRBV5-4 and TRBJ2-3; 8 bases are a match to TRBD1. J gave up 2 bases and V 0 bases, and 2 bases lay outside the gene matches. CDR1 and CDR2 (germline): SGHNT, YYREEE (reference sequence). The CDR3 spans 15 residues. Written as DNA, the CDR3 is TGTGCCAGCAGCTTGGGACAGGGGCCCACAGATACGCAGTATTTT. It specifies CASSLGQGPTDTQYF.

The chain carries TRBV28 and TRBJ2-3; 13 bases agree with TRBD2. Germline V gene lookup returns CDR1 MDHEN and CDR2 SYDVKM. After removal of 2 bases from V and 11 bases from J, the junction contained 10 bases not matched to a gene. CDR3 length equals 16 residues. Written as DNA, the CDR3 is TGTGCCAGCAGTTTAGCAGGGACTAGCGGGACCGGTGGGCAGTATTTT. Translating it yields CASSLAGTSGTGGQYF.

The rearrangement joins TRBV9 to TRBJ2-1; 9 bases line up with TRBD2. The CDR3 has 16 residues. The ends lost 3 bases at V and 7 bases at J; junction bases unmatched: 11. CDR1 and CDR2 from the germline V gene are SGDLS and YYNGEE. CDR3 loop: CASSGVIGSGRNEQFF. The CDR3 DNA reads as TGTGCCAGCAGCGGGGTTATTGGGAGCGGGAGGAATGAGCAGTTCTTC.

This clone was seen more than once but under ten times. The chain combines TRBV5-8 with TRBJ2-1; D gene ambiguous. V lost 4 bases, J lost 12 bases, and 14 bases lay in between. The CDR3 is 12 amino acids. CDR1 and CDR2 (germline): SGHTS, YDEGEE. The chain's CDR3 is CASSLPGVAQFF. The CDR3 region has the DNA TGTGCCAGCAGCCTCCCAGGTGTTGCGCAGTTCTTC.

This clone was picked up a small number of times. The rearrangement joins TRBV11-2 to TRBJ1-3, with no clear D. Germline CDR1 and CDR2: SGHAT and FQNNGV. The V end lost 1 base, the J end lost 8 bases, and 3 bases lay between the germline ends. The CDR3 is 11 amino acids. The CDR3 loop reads CASSLADTIYF. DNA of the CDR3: TGTGCCAGCAGCTTAGCGGACACCATATATTTT.

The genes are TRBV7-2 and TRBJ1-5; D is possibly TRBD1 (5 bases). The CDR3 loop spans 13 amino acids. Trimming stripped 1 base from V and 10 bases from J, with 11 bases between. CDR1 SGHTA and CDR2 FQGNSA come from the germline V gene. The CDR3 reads CASSLDPRDPQHF. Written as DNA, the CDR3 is TGTGCCAGCAGCTTAGATCCCAGGGACCCCCAGCATTTT.

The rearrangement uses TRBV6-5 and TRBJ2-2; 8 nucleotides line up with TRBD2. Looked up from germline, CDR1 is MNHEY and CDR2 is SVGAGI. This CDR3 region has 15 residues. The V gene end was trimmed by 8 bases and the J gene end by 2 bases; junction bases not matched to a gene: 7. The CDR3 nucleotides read TGTGCCAGCTACAGGACTAGCCTTAACACCGGGGAGCTGTTTTTT. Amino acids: CASYRTSLNTGELFF.

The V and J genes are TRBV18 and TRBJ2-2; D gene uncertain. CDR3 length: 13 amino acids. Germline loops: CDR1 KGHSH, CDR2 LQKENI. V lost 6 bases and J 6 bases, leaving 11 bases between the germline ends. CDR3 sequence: CASSLAKSGELFF. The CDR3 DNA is TGTGCCAGCTCGCTGGCGAAATCCGGGGAGCTGTTTTTT.

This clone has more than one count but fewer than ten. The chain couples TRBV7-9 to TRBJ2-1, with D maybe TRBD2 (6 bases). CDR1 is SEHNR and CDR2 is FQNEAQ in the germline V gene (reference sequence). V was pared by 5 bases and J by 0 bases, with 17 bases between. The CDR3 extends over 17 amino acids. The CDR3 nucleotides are TGTGCCAGCAGCCCGGGACTTACACCAAGCTCCTACAATGAGCAGTTCTTC. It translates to CASSPGLTPSSYNEQFF.

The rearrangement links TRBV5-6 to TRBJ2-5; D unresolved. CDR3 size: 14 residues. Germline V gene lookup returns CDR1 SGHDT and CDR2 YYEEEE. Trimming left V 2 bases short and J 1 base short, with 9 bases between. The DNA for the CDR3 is TGTGCCAGCAGCTTTAGGTCAAGCCAAGAGACCCAGTACTTC. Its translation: CASSFRSSQETQYF.

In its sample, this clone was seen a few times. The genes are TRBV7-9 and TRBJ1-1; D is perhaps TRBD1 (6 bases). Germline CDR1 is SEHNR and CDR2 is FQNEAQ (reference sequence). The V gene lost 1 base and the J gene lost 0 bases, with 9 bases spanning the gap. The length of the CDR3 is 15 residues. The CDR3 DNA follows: TGTGCCAGCAGCTTAGGACAGGCTATGAACACTGAAGCTTTCTTT. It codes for CASSLGQAMNTEAFF.

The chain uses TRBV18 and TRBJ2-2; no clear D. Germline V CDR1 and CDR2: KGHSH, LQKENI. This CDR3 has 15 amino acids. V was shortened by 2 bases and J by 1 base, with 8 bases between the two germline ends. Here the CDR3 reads CASSPGVGNTGELFF. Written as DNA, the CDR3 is TGTGCCAGCTCACCAGGAGTAGGGAACACCGGGGAGCTGTTTTTT.